The clone carrying this T cell receptor (beta chain) was detected ten times or more. The source of the sample is a study of early T cells in non-severe SARS-CoV-2 infection. TCRdb analysed the 5' RACE reads with MiXCR anew, one entry per CDR3 protein. The sample includes under 85,000 distinct CDR3 sequences, around 14% of them seen just once. CDR1 and CDR2 from the germline V gene are SGHRS and YFSETQ. With 0 bases removed from V and 0 bases from J, the gap between germline ends came to 7 bases. CDR3 length: 14 residues. The specimen was whole blood. This TCR was recovered from an adult who was a healthcare worker with PCR-confirmed SARS-CoV-2 infection or an uninfected control (not recorded which). J is TRBJ2-7 and V is TRBV5-1; D call uncertain. CDR3 DNA: TGCGCCAGCAGCTTGGGTCGCAGCTCCTACGAGCAGTACTTC. Translated: CASSLGRSSYEQYF.